Listed below are T cell receptor beta chains from one sample, sequenced in a study of T cells after yellow fever vaccination. In TCRdb, the 5' RACE reads were re-called with MiXCR into one record per CDR3 protein. This table has 300,000 to 350,000 distinct CDR3 sequences, 3.5% to 4.5% appearing once. The sequenced sample was PBMCs, obtained 15 days after the yellow fever booster vaccination. Receptor source: a man younger than 35 who received the YFV17D yellow fever vaccine. Both conserved end residues are trimmed from each CDR3. The D gene is left open where the match is weak.

V	D	J	CDR3
TRBV19	.	TRBJ2-1	ASRADRLLNEQF
TRBV5-4	TRBD1	TRBJ2-1	ASSDLTGTGQYLGQF
TRBV5-1	.	TRBJ2-1	ASSRTSDSYNEQF
TRBV5-5	TRBD1	TRBJ2-2	ASSPGTGVPGELF
TRBV12-5	.	TRBJ2-1	ASGLRGNEQF
TRBV30	.	TRBJ2-3	AWSGTVKDTQY
TRBV4-3	.	TRBJ1-6	ASSQVGGGTSPLH
TRBV6-2/TRBV6-3	.	TRBJ1-5	ASTIYSNQPQH
TRBV5-1	.	TRBJ2-5	ASSFSGSSQETQY
TRBV7-9	.	TRBJ1-3	ASSLVSGNTIY
TRBV20-1	TRBD1	TRBJ1-3	SAATGGNTIY
TRBV12-3/TRBV12-4	.	TRBJ1-5	ASSLGPWSNQPQH
TRBV28	TRBD1	TRBJ1-5	ASSPNQGGNQPQH
TRBV6-6	.	TRBJ1-5	ASSYGEPQH
TRBV7-2	.	TRBJ2-3	ASSLAGTGTDTQY
TRBV7-6	.	TRBJ2-2	ASSLAGADGELF
TRBV12-3/TRBV12-4	.	TRBJ2-2	ASSVGQLHTGELF
TRBV20-1	TRBD2	TRBJ2-5	SARAGGQTQY
TRBV3-1	.	TRBJ2-5	ASSQGRFSRETQY
TRBV5-1	.	TRBJ1-1	ASSLTVTGTEAF
TRBV12-5	.	TRBJ1-1	ASGLDGTLGEAF
TRBV3-1	.	TRBJ1-2	ASSQLGWNYGYT
TRBV7-2	TRBD1	TRBJ1-2	ASSLGPGTEKGYT
TRBV7-2	TRBD1	TRBJ1-1	ASSPWGTGVVNTEAF
TRBV19	TRBD2	TRBJ2-2	ASSIVSGGPNTGELF
TRBV3-1	.	TRBJ2-3	ASSQGRTQY
TRBV4-3	.	TRBJ2-1	ASSQVQSSYNEQF
TRBV12-3/TRBV12-4	TRBD2	TRBJ2-1	ASGTSGGAGEQF
TRBV5-1	.	TRBJ2-1	ASSLVQGHIPQIPGNEQF
TRBV6-2/TRBV6-3	TRBD1	TRBJ2-5	ASSYSRGRKETQY
TRBV5-4	TRBD1	TRBJ2-3	ASSLALQGGRADTQY
TRBV7-2	TRBD2	TRBJ2-7	ASSLAAPGLDRSYEQY
TRBV3-1	TRBD2	TRBJ2-1	ASSQVSGGSGAGEQF
TRBV24-1	TRBD1	TRBJ2-1	ATKSSGTGGYNEQF
TRBV7-3	.	TRBJ2-1	ASSPQAGPYNEQF
TRBV6-2/TRBV6-3	.	TRBJ1-2	ASSPYGDTRPYGYT
TRBV6-1	.	TRBJ2-2	ALNPGTANTGELF
TRBV5-8	.	TRBJ1-2	ASSLIGEYGYT
TRBV12-3/TRBV12-4	.	TRBJ2-7	ATSLAGSALYEQY
TRBV7-2	.	TRBJ1-2	ASSLGLSPSSWGYT
TRBV7-6	TRBD2	TRBJ2-5	ASSLRAGGPLIGQETQY
TRBV7-2	TRBD1	TRBJ1-1	ASSPNAGGPEAF
TRBV6-5	.	TRBJ2-1	ASAFRVPYNEQF
TRBV7-2	.	TRBJ1-6	ASSLTPSRVYSPLH
TRBV5-5	TRBD1	TRBJ1-1	ASSLRGQGARNTEAF
TRBV25-1	TRBD1	TRBJ1-1	ASRGQLDTEAF
TRBV7-2	.	TRBJ2-2	ASSLVGYGTGELF
TRBV6-1	.	TRBJ2-5	ASRVPRTGLLSAETQY
TRBV19	TRBD1	TRBJ1-2	ASSTGTGSYGYT
TRBV24-1	.	TRBJ1-2	ATRASVGGYT
TRBV4-1	.	TRBJ1-6	ASSQPPRNSPLH
TRBV4-3	TRBD2	TRBJ2-1	ASSLKIPGGSSYNEQF
TRBV6-5	.	TRBJ2-1	ASSYFGDVGQF
TRBV7-9	.	TRBJ2-7	ASSLLTAYEQY
TRBV7-6	.	TRBJ1-3	ASSATQGSSGNTIY
TRBV4-3	TRBD1	TRBJ2-1	ASSQAGTGYNEQF